Listed here are 27 T cell receptor beta chains from one sample, sequenced in a study of OX40 agonist ivuxolimab in advanced cancers. Assay used: immunoSEQ multiplex PCR; TCRdb lists only in-frame clones, some missing. The sample lists about 48,000 clones, 80% to 90% occurring once. This specimen consisted of CD4+ or CD8+ T cells sorted from blood, obtained in a trial of the OX40 agonist ivuxolimab. These receptor sequences come from an adult with an advanced solid tumor such as melanoma, head and neck, liver or kidney cancer.

The chain uses TRBV4-1 and TRBJ2-7; 10 positions match TRBD2. Trimming took 2 bases from V and 6 from J; bases not matched to a gene: 7. The CDR3 spans 15 residues. CDR1 and CDR2 from the germline V gene are MGHRA and YSYEKL. The CDR3 protein is CASSQYGTSAGEQYF. The CDR3 nucleotides read TGCGCCAGCAGCCAATACGGGACTAGCGCTGGCGAGCAGTACTTC.

The CDR3 region has the DNA TGCGCCAGCAGGTCCCAGGGCACAGATACGCAGTATTTT. This sequence encodes CASRSQGTDTQYF. The chain is built from TRBV5-1 and TRBJ2-3; no clear D. The CDR3 spans 13 residues. Germline CDR1 SGHRS, CDR2 YFSETQ. Trimming shortened V by 5 bases and J by 1 base, and 8 bases separated the two germline ends.

The chain is built from TRBV6-4 and TRBJ2-1; 8 bases are shared with TRBD1. Looked up from germline, CDR1 is MRHNA and CDR2 is SNTAGT. Germline trimming cut 6 bases from V and 2 bases from J; bases unmatched to any gene: 9. The CDR3 runs 16 residues. This chain's CDR3 is CASSVFGTGAYNEQFF. The CDR3 region has the DNA TGTGCCAGCAGCGTTTTTGGGACAGGAGCCTACAATGAGCAGTTCTTC.

CDR3 residues: CASRGLRGNTIYF. In nucleotides, the CDR3 is TGTGCCAGCAGAGGCCTCAGAGGAAACACCATATATTTT. The rearrangement links TRBV9 to TRBJ1-3, with D uncertain. The V end was cut by 5 bases, the J end by 4 bases, with 10 bases between. In germline, CDR1 is SGDLS, CDR2 YYNGEE. The CDR3 runs to 13 residues.

The CDR3 sequence is CASSFHYEQYF. As DNA, the CDR3 is TGTGCCAGCAGTTTCCACTACGAGCAGTACTTC. The V gene is TRBV6-5, the J gene TRBJ2-7; D not resolved. Trimming took off 4 bases at V and 3 bases at J, with 4 bases between the two ends. The CDR3 totals 11 residues. Germline V gives CDR1 MNHEY, CDR2 SVGAGI.

The sample holds one count of this clone. The chain's CDR3 is CASSPSGRTYNEQFF. The CDR3 DNA reads TGTGCCAGCTCACCATCGGGCCGAACCTACAATGAGCAGTTCTTC. The genes are TRBV18 and TRBJ2-1; no clear D. The V gene's germline CDR1 is KGHSH and CDR2 LQKENI. The ends were cut back, 2 bases at V and 2 bases at J, with 10 bases in the middle. The length of the CDR3 is 15 residues.

The DNA for the CDR3 is TGTGCCAGCAGTTTAGCCATGAACACTGAAGCTTTCTTT. This encodes CASSLAMNTEAFF. The chain recombines TRBV27 with TRBJ1-1; D is undetermined. The CDR3 consists of 13 residues. V was pared by 2 bases and J by 0 bases, with 4 bases between. The germline V gene has CDR1 MNHEY and CDR2 SMNVEV (reference sequence).

In regard to this clone: One end of the junction varies from germline; a read error may be responsible. V is TRBV13 and J is TRBJ2-3, with TRBD1 matching over 8 bases. Germline V gene sequence: CDR1 PRHDT, CDR2 FYEKMQ (reference sequence). The CDR3 contains 16 residues. The CDR3 here is CASSLGQGALTDTQYF. The DNA for the CDR3 is TGTGCCAGCAGCCTAGGTCAGGGGGCGCTCACAGATACGCAGTATTTT. Variable domain in full (rest from reference TRBV13 and TRBJ2-3): AAGVIQSPRHLIKEKRETATLKCYPIPRHDTVYWYQQGPGQDPQFLISFYEKMQSDKGSIPDRFSAQQFSDYHSELNMSSLELGDSALYFCASSLGQGALTDTQYFGPGTRLTVL.

The V call is TRBV13, the J call TRBJ2-2; TRBD1 matches 9 bases. CDR3 length: 17 residues. With V trimmed by 0 bases and J by 4 bases, 6 bases remained unmatched. The germline V gene encodes CDR1 PRHDT and CDR2 FYEKMQ (reference sequence). CDR3 bases: TGTGCCAGCAGCTTAGGCCCCGGGACAGGGCCCACCGGGGAGCTGTTTTTT. Translating it yields CASSLGPGTGPTGELFF. Filled out from reference TRBV13 and TRBJ2-2, the complete variable domain reads AAGVIQSPRHLIKEKRETATLKCYPIPRHDTVYWYQQGPGQDPQFLISFYEKMQSDKGSIPDRFSAQQFSDYHSELNMSSLELGDSALYFCASSLGPGTGPTGELFFGEGSRLTVL.

The chain recombines TRBV2 with TRBJ1-2; D is unclear. Germline CDR1 and CDR2: SNHLY and FYNNEI. V gave up 6 bases and J gave up 1 base, with 9 bases separating them. The CDR3 is made up of 13 amino acids. DNA for the CDR3: TGTGCCAGCAGGGTCGCAATTAACTATGGCTACACCTTC. Translated: CASRVAINYGYTF.

This sequence joins TRBV7-2 and TRBJ2-1, with D uncertain. CDR1 is SGHTA and CDR2 is FQGNSA in the germline V gene. The CDR3 has 15 residues. Trimming stripped 1 base from V and 0 bases from J, with 7 bases between. As DNA, the CDR3 is TGTGCCAGCAGCTTAGGCCCGAGCTCCTACAATGAGCAGTTCTTC. Protein: CASSLGPSSYNEQFF. The full variable domain, with the rest looked up from reference TRBV7-2 and TRBJ2-1, is GAGVSQSPSNKVTEKGKDVELRCDPISGHTALYWYRQSLGQGLEFLIYFQGNSAPDKSGLPSDRFSAERTGGSVSTLTIQRTQQEDSAVYLCASSLGPSSYNEQFFGPGTRLTVL.

The chain joins TRBV5-6 to TRBJ2-1, with TRBD2 matching 13 bases. The CDR3 has 15 residues. Germline CDR1 and CDR2: SGHDT and YYEEEE. V lost 4 bases and J lost 8; bases outside the gene matches: 6. The CDR3 spells CASSLTSGGADEQFF. CDR3 DNA sequence: TGTGCCAGCAGCCTAACTAGCGGGGGGGCGGATGAGCAGTTCTTC.

The chain employs TRBV4-3 and TRBJ1-2; no clear D. The length of the CDR3 is 16 residues. Trimming shortened V by 0 bases and J by 0 bases, and 11 bases separated the two germline ends. Germline V lookup: CDR1 LGHNA, CDR2 YSLEER. CDR3 amino acids: CASSQDLAAANYGYTF. CDR3 nucleotide sequence: TGCGCCAGCAGCCAAGATTTAGCAGCTGCTAACTATGGCTACACCTTC.

This clone was detected once. This rearrangement joins TRBV10-2 to TRBJ2-1, with a tentative D call TRBD2 (6 bases). V shed 6 bases and J shed 7 bases, with 16 bases lying between them. Germline V CDR1 and CDR2: WSHSY, SAAADI. The CDR3 has 14 residues. This CDR3 reads CASSHSGPGNEQFF. The CDR3, as DNA: TGCGCCAGCAGCCATAGCGGTCCGGGGAATGAGCAGTTCTTC.

This CDR3 is CASSFGQGNSPLHF. CDR3 DNA: TGTGCCAGCAGCTTTGGTCAGGGTAATTCACCCCTCCACTTT. This chain uses TRBV11-3 with TRBJ1-6; possibly TRBD1 for D (5 bases). V was trimmed by 3 bases and J by 6 bases, leaving 9 bases between them. The length of the CDR3 is 14 residues. Germline CDR1 and CDR2: SGHNT and YENEEA.

This chain uses TRBV2 with TRBJ2-1; D remains ambiguous. Between the trimmed V and J ends, which lost 3 bases and 8 bases, there was a span of 2 bases. Germline loops: CDR1 SNHLY, CDR2 FYNNEI. CDR3 length equals 10 residues. DNA for the CDR3: TGTGCCAGCAGTGACGATGAGCAGTTCTTC. It codes for CASSDDEQFF.

This chain uses TRBV7-9 with TRBJ2-5, with TRBD1 matching over 8 bases. The CDR3 is 15 amino acids. With V trimmed by 5 bases and J by 2 bases, 7 bases remained unmatched. Germline loops: CDR1 SEHNR, CDR2 FQNEAQ (reference sequence). The CDR3: CASSALDRGQETQYF. The CDR3 bases are TGTGCCAGCAGCGCCCTAGACAGGGGACAAGAGACCCAGTACTTC.

This clone was counted a few times. The chain is built from TRBV10-3 and TRBJ2-2; D ambiguous. Germline CDR1 reads ENHRY; CDR2 reads SYGVKD. The CDR3 extends over 14 amino acids. V lost 3 bases and J 3 bases, leaving 8 bases between the germline ends. The CDR3 bases are TGTGCCATCAGTGACTCCTTGGACACCGGGGAGCTGTTTTTT. Its protein product is CAISDSLDTGELFF.

CDR3 protein: CASSRGGVTVLYNEQFF. The CDR3 DNA follows: TGCGCCAGCAGCCGAGGGGGAGTTACAGTCCTTTACAATGAGCAGTTCTTC. The chain couples TRBV4-1 to TRBJ2-1; perhaps TRBD1 as D (6 bases). Germline CDR1 MGHRA, CDR2 YSYEKL. The CDR3 runs 17 residues. V was cut by 4 bases and J by 4 bases, with 20 bases left in between.

The chain is built from TRBV5-1 and TRBJ1-1; D is undetermined. Trimming took off 4 bases at V and 8 bases at J, with 15 bases between the two ends. Germline lookup yields CDR1 SGHRS and CDR2 YFSETQ. There are 13 residues in the CDR3. The CDR3 DNA follows: TGCGCCAGCAGCCCCAACCAGGACGGGGAAGCTTTCTTT. It specifies CASSPNQDGEAFF. The variable domain in full, completed from reference TRBV5-1 and TRBJ1-1, reads KAGVTQTPRYLIKTRGQQVTLSCSPISGHRSVSWYQQTPGQGLQFLFEYFSETQRNKGNFPGRFSGRQFSNSRSEMNVSTLELGDSALYLCASSPNQDGEAFFGQGTRLTVV.

V is TRBV6-5 and J is TRBJ2-1; D possibly corresponds to TRBD2 (5 bases). With 8 bases removed from V and 5 bases from J, the gap between germline ends came to 7 bases. Germline CDR1 MNHEY, CDR2 SVGAGI. This CDR3 comprises 11 residues. CDR3 bases: TGTGCCAGCCAGACTAACAATGAGCAGTTCTTC. The encoded protein is CASQTNNEQFF.

This clone was counted only a few times. The genes are TRBV7-3 and TRBJ2-1, with TRBD2 matching over 8 bases. The junction had 9 bases not matched to a gene; V was cut back by 5 bases and J by 6 bases. The CDR3 length is 15 residues. CDR1 and CDR2 (germline): SGHTA, FQGTGA. The CDR3 nucleotides read TGTGCCAGCAGCCGGAGAGGAGCGGGAGCCAATGAGCAGTTCTTC. Amino acid sequence: CASSRRGAGANEQFF.

V usage is TRBV5-5 and J usage is TRBJ1-2; 7 bases fit TRBD1. There are 13 residues in the CDR3. The V gene's germline CDR1 is SGHKS and CDR2 YYEKEE (reference sequence). Losses at the gene ends were 4 bases for V and 3 bases for J; bases not matched to a gene: 3. The CDR3 DNA is TGTGCCAGCAGCGAAACAGGGGACTATGGCTACACCTTC. It is translated as CASSETGDYGYTF.

V gene TRBV6-6 combines with J gene TRBJ1-2, with unresolved D. CDR3 length: 13 amino acids. V lost 2 bases and J 8 bases, leaving 12 bases between the germline ends. Looked up from germline, CDR1 is MNHNY and CDR2 is SVGAGI (reference sequence). CDR3 DNA: TGTGCCAGCAGTTACGACCGGAGAGGCGGCTACACCTTC. Amino acid sequence: CASSYDRRGGYTF.

The gene calls are TRBV18 and TRBJ2-1, with D maybe TRBD1 (7 bases). V was pared by 3 bases and J by 4 bases, with 13 bases between. Germline V CDR1 and CDR2: KGHSH, LQKENI. This CDR3 is 15 amino acids long. This CDR3 is CASSPQGGGYNEQFF. As DNA, the CDR3 is TGTGCCAGCTCACCCCAGGGGGGCGGGTACAATGAGCAGTTCTTC.

The chain links TRBV5-4 to TRBJ2-1; D call uncertain. Germline V lookup: CDR1 SGHNT, CDR2 YYREEE (reference sequence). V lost 5 bases and J 0 bases, leaving 9 bases between the germline ends. There are 14 residues in the CDR3. The CDR3 DNA reads as TGTGCCAGCAGTCACTCAAGCTCCTACAATGAGCAGTTCTTC. It yields the protein CASSHSSSYNEQFF.

The CDR3 DNA reads as TGTGCCAGCAGCCAAGAAAGGACAGGGGATTATGGCTACACCTTC. This translates into CASSQERTGDYGYTF. V is TRBV14 and J is TRBJ1-2; TRBD1 aligns across 9 bases. Germline loops: CDR1 SGHDN, CDR2 FVKESK. J lost 5 bases, V lost 0 bases, and 4 bases had no gene match. The CDR3 totals 15 residues.